Given below is one T cell receptor beta chain in context. Its antigen is as yet unknown. These data belong to a study of shared clonotypes between healthy human individuals. Study-wide findings and caveats: Sampling covered nothing but blood. Tissue TCR repertoires likely differ from those found in blood.

Trimming took 6 bases from V and 6 from J, leaving 11 bases between them. CDR3 length: 13 amino acids. The germline CDR1 and CDR2 sequences are MNHEY and SVGAGI. In the naive CD8 group, cells lacked CD45RO and were positively selected for CCR7, so terminally differentiated effector memory CD45RA+ cells were left out. Adults of Caucasian background living in Nashville, Tennessee made up all donors. Profiling relied on immunoSEQ multiplex PCR, and the TCRdb table lists in-frame clones only, not all of them. The sample has about 2,200,000 clones, about 93% seen once. The source is a man between 18 and 35 years old in good health. Some clones in this sample may be carry-over from other donors' samples. V is TRBV6-5 and J is TRBJ2-2; D remains unclear. Sequencing input: naive CD8+ T cells from PBMCs. CDR3 residues: CASSPSTAGELFF. The DNA for the CDR3 is TGTGCCAGCAGCCCATCGACGGCCGGGGAGCTGTTTTTT.